These 29 T cell receptor beta chains originate from one sample sequenced in a study of blood T cell repertoires in COVID-19 (TCRdb year 2020). Library creation used the immunoSEQ multiplex PCR assay. TCRdb took over this immuneACCESS table, retaining in-frame rearrangements with V and J assigned. Such tables are incomplete; in checked studies, under half of the missing clones stem from an unresolved V gene, and the remainder is unexplained. A total of around 430,000 clones appear in this sample, around 88% of them only once. The biggest ten clones account for 10% to 15% of the sample. The sequenced sample was peripheral blood. The receptors shown here come from a woman in her 50s with COVID-19, enrolled during active disease.

The chain joins TRBV5-1 to TRBJ2-7, with D possibly matching TRBD1 (5 bases). Trimming removed 3 bases at V and 1 base at J, with 14 bases between. The CDR3 loop spans 15 amino acids. Germline CDR1 reads SGHRS; CDR2 reads YFSETQ. CDR3 nucleotides: TGCGCCAGCAGCTCGGTCGACAGTTTATCCTACGAGCAGTACTTC. Translated: CASSSVDSLSYEQYF.

The gene calls are TRBV28 and TRBJ1-2; D ambiguous. Germline CDR1 reads MDHEN; CDR2 reads SYDVKM. The CDR3 is made up of 12 amino acids. The V end was cut by 3 bases, the J end by 2 bases, with 4 bases between. CDR3 bases: TGTGCCAGCAGTTTCCTCAACTATGGCTACACCTTC. It yields the protein CASSFLNYGYTF.

This clone occurred a few times. The J gene is TRBJ1-5, the V gene TRBV6-1; D might be TRBD1 (6 bases). With 4 bases removed from V and 4 bases from J, the gap between germline ends came to 17 bases. The germline gives CDR1 MNHNS, CDR2 SASEGT. This CDR3 has 16 amino acids. The CDR3 loop reads CASSGEGHSRNQPQHF. CDR3 DNA: TGTGCCAGCAGTGGGGAGGGACACTCGCGGAATCAGCCCCAGCATTTT.

This chain connects TRBV5-1 to TRBJ1-4; D unresolved. Germline values: CDR1 SGHRS, CDR2 YFSETQ. With 0 bases removed from V and 0 bases from J, the gap between germline ends came to 12 bases. The length of the CDR3 is 17 residues. CDR3 DNA: TGCGCCAGCAGCTTGGGTATTGCGCATACAACTAATGAAAAACTGTTTTTT. Its translation: CASSLGIAHTTNEKLFF.

Turning to this clone: The same CDR3 can be traced to other DNA sequences in this sample. V is TRBV30 and J is TRBJ1-3, with unresolved D. The CDR3 runs 13 residues. V lost 1 base to trimming and J lost 0 bases, with 4 bases between them. Germline-derived CDR1 and CDR2 are GTSNPN and SVGIG (reference sequence). CDR3 sequence reads: CAWSAYSGNTIYF. DNA for the CDR3: TGTGCCTGGAGTGCCTACTCTGGAAACACCATATATTTT. Full variable domain (outside the CDR3, taken from reference TRBV30 and TRBJ1-3): SQTIHQWPATLVQPVGSPLSLECTVEGTSNPNLYWYRQAAGRGLQLLFYSVGIGQISSEVPQNLSASRPQDRQFILSSKKLLLSDSGFYLCAWSAYSGNTIYFGEGSWLTVV.

V usage is TRBV5-1 and J usage is TRBJ2-7; maybe TRBD1 (5 bases). The V and J ends lost 2 bases and 5 bases respectively, with 8 bases between them. This CDR3 spans 12 amino acids. Germline V gene lookup returns CDR1 SGHRS and CDR2 YFSETQ. The CDR3 loop is CASSFIGDEQYF. CDR3 nucleotide sequence: TGCGCCAGCAGCTTTATAGGGGACGAGCAGTACTTC.

The V call is TRBV5-1, the J call TRBJ1-2; 7 nucleotides agree with TRBD1. After removal of 2 bases from V and 5 bases from J, the junction contained 15 bases not matched to a gene. Germline V lookup: CDR1 SGHRS, CDR2 YFSETQ. This CDR3 has 17 amino acids. CDR3 region: CASSLDGETGNLYGYTF. The CDR3 bases are TGCGCCAGCAGCTTAGATGGCGAGACAGGGAATCTTTATGGCTACACCTTC. Full variable domain (outside the CDR3, taken from reference TRBV5-1 and TRBJ1-2): KAGVTQTPRYLIKTRGQQVTLSCSPISGHRSVSWYQQTPGQGLQFLFEYFSETQRNKGNFPGRFSGRQFSNSRSEMNVSTLELGDSALYLCASSLDGETGNLYGYTFGSGTRLTVV.

CDR3 DNA sequence: TGTGCCAGCAGCCAAGATGCAGTGAGGGGGCCGGGTAACATTCAGTACTTC. Encoded protein: CASSQDAVRGPGNIQYF. This chain connects TRBV4-2 to TRBJ2-4; 7 bases map to TRBD1. Germline V gives CDR1 LGHNA, CDR2 YNFKEQ. V trimming: 0 bases; J trimming: 7 bases; junction bases outside the gene matches: 12. This CDR3 comprises 17 residues.

The J gene is TRBJ2-2, the V gene TRBV11-3; 7 bases match TRBD1. The V gene's germline CDR1 is SGHNT and CDR2 YENEEA. This CDR3 comprises 17 residues. V was pared by 3 bases and J by 4 bases, with 11 bases of the junction left unmatched. DNA for the CDR3: TGTGCCAGCAGCTTCATCCCCGGGACAGCGGCCACCGGGGAGCTGTTTTTT. It is translated as CASSFIPGTAATGELFF. Supplemented by reference TRBV11-3 and TRBJ2-2, the full variable domain reads EAGVVQSPRYKIIEKKQPVAFWCNPISGHNTLYWYLQNLGQGPELLIRYENEEAVDDSQLPKDRFSAERLKGVDSTLKIQPAELGDSAVYLCASSFIPGTAATGELFFGEGSRLTVL.

The chain joins TRBV29-1 to TRBJ2-2, with unresolved D. CDR1 is SQVTM and CDR2 is ANQGSEA in the germline V gene. Trimming removed 4 bases from V and 7 bases from J, with 10 bases in between. The CDR3 is 12 amino acids. This chain's CDR3 is CSVVVDGGELFF. DNA for the CDR3: TGCAGCGTTGTAGTTGATGGCGGGGAGCTGTTTTTT.

The chain recombines TRBV6-5 with TRBJ2-7; D gene ambiguous. Germline assignment: CDR1 MNHEY and CDR2 SVGAGI. Trimming left V 6 bases short and J 0 bases short, with 12 bases between. The CDR3 has 14 residues. In DNA form, the CDR3 reads TGTGCCAGCAGCGTGAATAGTCTCTCCTACGAGCAGTACTTC. It codes for CASSVNSLSYEQYF.

The rearrangement uses TRBV7-3 and TRBJ1-4; TRBD1 matches at 8 bases. Germline CDR1 and CDR2: SGHTA and FQGTGA. The CDR3 extends over 15 amino acids. After removal of 5 bases from V and 5 bases from J, the junction contained 7 bases not matched to a gene. CDR3 residues: CASSLTGGGNEKLFF. The CDR3 nucleotides read TGTGCCAGCAGCCTCACAGGGGGAGGGAATGAAAAACTGTTTTTT.

The chain uses TRBV27 and TRBJ1-2; 9 bases map to TRBD1. The CDR3 sequence is 14 residues long. CDR1 is MNHEY, CDR2 SMNVEV, per germline (reference sequence). Trimming took 8 bases from V and 8 from J; bases not matched to a gene: 12. The CDR3 region is CASSGQGLFEGYTF. As DNA, the CDR3 is TGTGCCAGCTCGGGACAGGGCCTGTTCGAAGGCTACACCTTC.

This chain links TRBV25-1 with TRBJ1-2, with TRBD1 identical over 8 bases. The CDR3 consists of 12 residues. V lost 6 bases and J lost 7; bases outside the gene matches: 4. CDR1 and CDR2 from the germline V gene are MGHDK and SYGVNS. Here the CDR3 DNA reads TGTGCCAGCAGATCAGGGGGCTTTGGCTACACCTTC. Translation: CASRSGGFGYTF.

Concerning this clone: At the DNA level, this CDR3 is encoded by other sequences in the same sample as well. The chain employs TRBV18 and TRBJ2-7; D gene ambiguous. Germline CDR1 is KGHSH and CDR2 is LQKENI. Trimming pared 4 bases from V and 0 bases from J, leaving 7 bases between. The CDR3 extends over 13 amino acids. The CDR3 bases are TGTGCCAGCTCACAATCTAGCTCCTACGAGCAGTACTTC. Encoded protein: CASSQSSSYEQYF.

J is TRBJ1-3 and V is TRBV27; TRBD1 aligns across 7 bases. From germline, CDR1 is MNHEY and CDR2 SMNVEV (reference sequence). This CDR3 region has 18 residues. After removal of 4 bases from V and 4 bases from J, the junction contained 16 bases not matched to a gene. In DNA form, the CDR3 reads TGTGCCAGCAGTTCCCAATTCGTCACAGGGGTACCGGGAAACACCATATATTTT. It encodes CASSSQFVTGVPGNTIYF.

The chain couples TRBV16 to TRBJ1-4; 7 positions match TRBD1. Germline CDR1 reads KGHSY; CDR2 reads FQNENV. The CDR3 is made up of 14 amino acids. Trimming cost V 4 bases and J 8 bases; bases outside gene matches: 7. The CDR3: CASSPGTVGEKLFF. CDR3 bases: TGTGCCAGCAGCCCCGGGACAGTCGGGGAAAAACTGTTTTTT.

The rearrangement joins TRBV27 to TRBJ2-3, with 10 nucleotides matching TRBD1. J was trimmed by 4 bases and V by 8 bases; bases with no gene match: 9. Germline V gene sequence: CDR1 MNHEY, CDR2 SMNVEV (reference sequence). The CDR3 is 15 amino acids. Here the CDR3 DNA reads TGTGCCAGCTCCCGGGACAGGGGAGGATCAGATACGCAGTATTTT. This gives the protein CASSRDRGGSDTQYF.

The V call is TRBV19, the J call TRBJ2-1; the match to TRBD2 covers 7 bases. The germline CDR1 and CDR2 sequences are LNHDA and SQIVND (reference sequence). The CDR3 has 13 residues. With 8 bases clipped from V and 2 bases from J, the junction kept 3 bases outside the gene matches. The CDR3 here is CASSAGTYNEQFF. CDR3 nucleotide sequence: TGTGCCAGTTCAGCGGGAACCTACAATGAGCAGTTCTTC.

J is TRBJ2-5 and V is TRBV11-1, with a possible D match to TRBD2 (7 bases). Trimming cost V 5 bases and J 5 bases, with 12 bases left between them. This CDR3 comprises 13 residues. CDR1 and CDR2 from the germline V gene are SGHAT and FQDESV (reference sequence). CDR3 in DNA: TGTGCCAGCAGCCAAGGGGGGGCGGAGACCCAGTACTTC. Its protein product is CASSQGGAETQYF.

The DNA for the CDR3 is TGTGCCAGCAGCCACCAGGGGACCAACACTGAAGCTTTCTTT. Its translation: CASSHQGTNTEAFF. The chain has TRBV3-1 (or the pseudogene TRBV3-2) and TRBJ1-1, with D tentatively TRBD1 (6 bases). Deletions cut 3 bases from V and 2 bases from J, with 10 bases between. CDR3 size: 14 residues. Germline CDR1 is LGHDT and CDR2 is YNNKEL (reference sequence).

This clone was seen a few times. The chain is built from TRBV25-1 and TRBJ2-7; 7 nucleotides align to TRBD2. The CDR3 is 11 residues long. Germline loops: CDR1 MGHDK, CDR2 SYGVNS. The J segment lost 13 bases and the V segment lost 5 bases, leaving 8 bases of the junction unmatched. The CDR3 nucleotides are TGTGCCAGCAGTCCCGGGAGGACTTTATACTTC. As protein: CASSPGRTLYF.

Details on this clone: This specimen includes other DNA sequences encoding the same CDR3. The chain couples TRBV5-1 to TRBJ2-7, with TRBD1 identical over 10 bases. The germline CDR1 and CDR2 sequences are SGHRS and YFSETQ. This CDR3 has 14 amino acids. V dropped 0 bases and J dropped 4; count of bases not matched to a gene: 1. CDR3 in amino acids: CASSLGGQGYEQYF. For the CDR3, the DNA is TGCGCCAGCAGCTTGGGGGGACAGGGGTACGAGCAGTACTTC.

This chain uses TRBV24-1 with TRBJ2-2; 8 bases line up with TRBD1. Germline V gene lookup returns CDR1 KGHDR and CDR2 SFDVKD. After removal of 5 bases from V and 4 bases from J, the junction contained 8 bases not matched to a gene. This CDR3 region has 16 residues. The DNA of the CDR3 is TGTGCCACCAGTGGGGGGCAGGGGGCGTTCACCGGGGAGCTGTTTTTT. This translates into CATSGGQGAFTGELFF.

The CDR3 DNA sequence: TGTGCCAGCAGCGTATCCCCCGACAGGGACACTGAAGCTTTCTTT. It codes for CASSVSPDRDTEAFF. This sequence joins TRBV9 and TRBJ1-1, with 7 bases lining up with TRBD1. The CDR3 loop spans 15 amino acids. The V gene end was trimmed by 1 base and the J gene end by 3 bases; junction bases not matched to a gene: 6. The germline gives CDR1 SGDLS, CDR2 YYNGEE.

This clone was seen only a few times. V is TRBV6-5 and J is TRBJ1-3; the match to TRBD1 covers 7 bases. Germline CDR1 MNHEY, CDR2 SVGAGI. The CDR3 contains 15 residues. CDR3 nucleotides: TGTGCTACTAGCCGGGACAGATACTCTGGAAACACCATATATTTT. Translated: CATSRDRYSGNTIYF.

This clone showed up just a few times. The chain joins TRBV12-5 to TRBJ1-5; D perhaps matches TRBD1 (6 bases). Trimming took 0 bases from V and 2 from J, leaving 11 bases between them. Germline V gene data show CDR1 as LGHNT and CDR2 as FRNRAP. This CDR3 comprises 16 residues. CDR3 nucleotides: TGTGCTAGTGGTTTGGTAACGGGGGGCCGCAATCAGCCCCAGCATTTT. Its protein is CASGLVTGGRNQPQHF.

The chain combines TRBV5-4 with TRBJ1-1; tentative D call: TRBD1 (5 bases). The germline V gene encodes CDR1 SGHNT and CDR2 YYREEE (reference sequence). V was shortened by 2 bases and J by 0 bases, with 8 bases between the two germline ends. CDR3 length equals 14 residues. This CDR3 is CASSFPGMNTEAFF. Here the CDR3 DNA reads TGTGCCAGCAGCTTTCCAGGGATGAACACTGAAGCTTTCTTT.

CDR3 sequence: CASSPTGRNEQYF. In nucleotides, the CDR3 is TGTGCCAGCAGCCCGACAGGGAGGAACGAGCAGTACTTC. This chain connects TRBV3-1 (or the pseudogene TRBV3-2) to TRBJ2-7; D is possibly TRBD1 (7 bases). Germline V gene sequence: CDR1 LGHDT, CDR2 YNNKEL (reference sequence). There are 13 residues in the CDR3. Trimming took off 4 bases at V and 5 bases at J, with 12 bases between the two ends.